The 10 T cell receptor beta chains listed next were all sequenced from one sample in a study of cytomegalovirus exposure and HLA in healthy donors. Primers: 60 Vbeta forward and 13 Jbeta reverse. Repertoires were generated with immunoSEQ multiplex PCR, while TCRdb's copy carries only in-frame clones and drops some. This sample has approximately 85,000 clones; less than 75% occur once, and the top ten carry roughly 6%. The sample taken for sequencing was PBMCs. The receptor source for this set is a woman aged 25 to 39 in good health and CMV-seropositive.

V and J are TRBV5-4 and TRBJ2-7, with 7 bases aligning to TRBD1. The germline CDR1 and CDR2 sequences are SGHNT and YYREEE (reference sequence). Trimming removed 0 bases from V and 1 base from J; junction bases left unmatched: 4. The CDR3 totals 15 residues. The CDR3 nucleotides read TGTGCCAGCAGCTTGGGGGGGACAGTGTCCTACGAGCAGTACTTC. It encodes CASSLGGTVSYEQYF. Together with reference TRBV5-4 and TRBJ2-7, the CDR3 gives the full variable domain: ETGVTQSPTHLIKTRGQQVTLRCSSQSGHNTVSWYQQALGQGPQFIFQYYREEENGRGNFPPRFSGLQFPNYSSELNVNALELDDSALYLCASSLGGTVSYEQYFGPGTRLTVT.

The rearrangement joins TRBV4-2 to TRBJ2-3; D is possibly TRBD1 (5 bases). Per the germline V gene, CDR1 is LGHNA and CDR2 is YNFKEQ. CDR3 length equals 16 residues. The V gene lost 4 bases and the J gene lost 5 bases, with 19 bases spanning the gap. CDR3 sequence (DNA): TGTGCCAGCAGCCCTCTGGACGGCACAAGGGGAGATACGCAGTATTTT. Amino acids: CASSPLDGTRGDTQYF.

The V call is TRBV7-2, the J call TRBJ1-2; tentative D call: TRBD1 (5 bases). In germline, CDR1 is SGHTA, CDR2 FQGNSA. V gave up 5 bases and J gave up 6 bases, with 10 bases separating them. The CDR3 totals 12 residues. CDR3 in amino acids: CASSLRTNGYTF. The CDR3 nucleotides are TGTGCCAGCAGCCTACGGACAAATGGCTACACCTTC.

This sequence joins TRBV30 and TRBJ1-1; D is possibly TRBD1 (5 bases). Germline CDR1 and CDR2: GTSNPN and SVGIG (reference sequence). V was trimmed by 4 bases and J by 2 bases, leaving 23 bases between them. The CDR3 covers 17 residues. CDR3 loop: CAWTEGHAGLGNTEAFF. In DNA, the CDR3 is TGTGCCTGGACCGAAGGACATGCAGGATTGGGTAACACTGAAGCTTTCTTT.

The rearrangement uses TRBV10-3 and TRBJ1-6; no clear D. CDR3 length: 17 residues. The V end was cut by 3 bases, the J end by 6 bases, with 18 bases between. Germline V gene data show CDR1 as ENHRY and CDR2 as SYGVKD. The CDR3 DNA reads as TGTGCCATCAGTGATCGTGGTCAACGGAGTTTTAATTCACCCCTCCACTTT. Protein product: CAISDRGQRSFNSPLHF.

The DNA for the CDR3 is TGTGCCAGCAGTGCCCAGGGTCCCTATAATTCACCCCTCCACTTT. Translated: CASSAQGPYNSPLHF. The gene calls are TRBV6-5 and TRBJ1-6, with a tentative D call TRBD1 (5 bases). Trimming cost V 5 bases and J 2 bases, with 10 bases left between them. This CDR3 contains 15 residues. The germline gives CDR1 MNHEY, CDR2 SVGAGI.

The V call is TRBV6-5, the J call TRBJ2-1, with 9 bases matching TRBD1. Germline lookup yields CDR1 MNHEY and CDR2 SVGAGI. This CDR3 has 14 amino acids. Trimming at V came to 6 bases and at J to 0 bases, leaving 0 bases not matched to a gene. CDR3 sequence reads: CASRDRGSYNEQFF. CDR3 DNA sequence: TGTGCCAGCAGGGACAGGGGCTCCTACAATGAGCAGTTCTTC.

The CDR3 loop reads CASSLLAAGGLNEQFF. The CDR3 DNA reads TGTGCCAGCAGCTTACTAGCAGCGGGGGGTTTGAATGAGCAGTTCTTC. This chain links TRBV7-2 with TRBJ2-1, with 9 bases that match TRBD2. The germline CDR1 and CDR2 sequences are SGHTA and FQGNSA. J gave up 7 bases and V 2 bases, and 9 bases lay outside the gene matches. The length of the CDR3 is 16 residues.

The CDR3 nucleotides read TGTGCCAGCAGTTCCGCCCGACAGGCCAATCAGCCCCAGCATTTT. This sequence encodes CASSSARQANQPQHF. The J gene is TRBJ1-5, the V gene TRBV6-5, with D possibly being TRBD1 (6 bases). Germline V gene data show CDR1 as MNHEY and CDR2 as SVGAGI. The ends were cut back, 4 bases at V and 3 bases at J, with 13 bases in the middle. CDR3 length: 15 residues.

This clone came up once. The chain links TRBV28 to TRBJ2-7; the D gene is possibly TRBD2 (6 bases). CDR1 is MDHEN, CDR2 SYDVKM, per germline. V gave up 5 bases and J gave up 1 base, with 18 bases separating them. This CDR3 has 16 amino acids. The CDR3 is CASSHGAGRQSYEQYF. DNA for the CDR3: TGTGCCAGCAGTCATGGCGCGGGACGGCAATCCTACGAGCAGTACTTC.